This is a list of T cell receptor beta chains from one sample in a study of human T cells and chemical hapten exposure. Using its own MiXCR run on the RACE reads, TCRdb lists one record per CDR3 protein. The repertoire holds about 120,000 distinct CDR3 sequences, with about 11% as singletons. The material was whole blood, obtained in connection with sensitization to the hapten diphenylcyclopropenone (DPC). These receptors all stem from a woman aged 45-60 years with alopecia areata. Some clones in this sample may be carry-over from other donors' samples. Each CDR3 is given with its conserved first and last residue. The order of the fields is J gene, D gene, V gene, clone size, CDR3 DNA, CDR3 protein. A D gene is named only where the DNA matches it firmly. Rows give clone size only sometimes, using once, few, many, or a class for an expanded clone.

j_gene: TRBJ2-3; d_gene: TRBD2; v_gene: TRBV18; abundance: NA; CDR3nt: TGTGCCAGCTCACCACCGAAAAGCGGGGGGCGAGATACGCAGTATTTT; CDR3aa: CASSPPKSGGRDTQYF
j_gene: TRBJ1-1; d_gene: NA; v_gene: TRBV14; abundance: few; CDR3nt: TGTGCCAGCAGCCAGGGAACGGGCACTGAAGCTTTCTTT; CDR3aa: CASSQGTGTEAFF
j_gene: TRBJ2-7; d_gene: NA; v_gene: TRBV12-3/TRBV12-4; abundance: few; CDR3nt: TGTGCCAGCAGTAGGCCGGAGGGCTCCTACGAGCAGTACTTC; CDR3aa: CASSRPEGSYEQYF
j_gene: TRBJ2-3; d_gene: NA; v_gene: TRBV29-1; abundance: many; CDR3nt: TGCAGCGTGAACAAGGCTGCAAACACGCAGTATTTT; CDR3aa: CSVNKAANTQYF
j_gene: TRBJ1-5; d_gene: NA; v_gene: TRBV24-1; abundance: NA; CDR3nt: TGTGCCACCAGTGACAGGGACCATCAGCCCCAGCATTTT; CDR3aa: CATSDRDHQPQHF
j_gene: TRBJ2-1; d_gene: NA; v_gene: TRBV29-1; abundance: few; CDR3nt: TGCAGCGTTGATGACGCCCAGTTCTTC; CDR3aa: CSVDDAQFF
j_gene: TRBJ2-7; d_gene: NA; v_gene: TRBV12-3/TRBV12-4; abundance: few; CDR3nt: TGTGCCAGCAGTTTAGCCGGGCAGAATTACGAGCAGTACTTC; CDR3aa: CASSLAGQNYEQYF
j_gene: TRBJ1-2; d_gene: NA; v_gene: TRBV29-1; abundance: NA; CDR3nt: TGCAGCGTTGATTCCGGGTGGGGCTATGGCTACACCTTC; CDR3aa: CSVDSGWGYGYTF
j_gene: TRBJ2-5; d_gene: NA; v_gene: TRBV9; abundance: NA; CDR3nt: TGTGCCAGCAGCGGTGCGCCGGTTGCCATCCAAGAGACCCAGTACTTC; CDR3aa: CASSGAPVAIQETQYF
j_gene: TRBJ2-1; d_gene: TRBD1; v_gene: TRBV24-1; abundance: NA; CDR3nt: TGTGCCACCAGTGATCCGACAGGGCCCAATGAGCAGTTCTTC; CDR3aa: CATSDPTGPNEQFF
j_gene: TRBJ1-3; d_gene: NA; v_gene: TRBV7-8; abundance: few; CDR3nt: TGTGCCAGCAGCTTCCTAGTAGCGTCGGCAGGGATCTCTGGAAACACCATATATTTT; CDR3aa: CASSFLVASAGISGNTIYF
j_gene: TRBJ1-1; d_gene: TRBD1; v_gene: TRBV6-1; abundance: few; CDR3nt: TGTGCCAGCAGAACAGGGGACAGGGAATACGCTGAAGCTTTCTTT; CDR3aa: CASRTGDREYAEAFF
j_gene: TRBJ2-2; d_gene: NA; v_gene: TRBV29-1; abundance: few; CDR3nt: TGCAGCGTTGAGTCGGGTAGTGCGAACACCGGGGAGCTGTTTTTT; CDR3aa: CSVESGSANTGELFF
j_gene: TRBJ1-1; d_gene: NA; v_gene: TRBV29-1; abundance: many; CDR3nt: TGCAGCGGCTACAGGAAGAACACTGAAGCTTTCTTT; CDR3aa: CSGYRKNTEAFF
j_gene: TRBJ2-5; d_gene: NA; v_gene: TRBV7-2; abundance: many; CDR3nt: TGTGCCAGCAGCTTTAAAGAGACCCAGTACTTC; CDR3aa: CASSFKETQYF
j_gene: TRBJ1-2; d_gene: NA; v_gene: TRBV2; abundance: few; CDR3nt: TGTGCCAGCAGTGAAGCACGAAACTATGGCTACACCTTC; CDR3aa: CASSEARNYGYTF
j_gene: TRBJ1-4; d_gene: NA; v_gene: TRBV7-9; abundance: few; CDR3nt: TGTGCCAGCAGCCAAACAACAGAGAATGAAAAACTGTTTTTT; CDR3aa: CASSQTTENEKLFF
j_gene: TRBJ1-1; d_gene: TRBD1; v_gene: TRBV29-1; abundance: NA; CDR3nt: TGCAGCGGGACGCCACAGGGGGAGGGCACTGAAGCTTTCTTT; CDR3aa: CSGTPQGEGTEAFF
j_gene: TRBJ1-1; d_gene: NA; v_gene: TRBV4-1; abundance: NA; CDR3nt: TGCGCCAGCAGCGAAGTGGGAGCCTTGGGCACTGAAGCTTTCTTT; CDR3aa: CASSEVGALGTEAFF
j_gene: TRBJ1-6; d_gene: NA; v_gene: TRBV20-1; abundance: NA; CDR3nt: TGCAGTGCTACGAGGGGGGGGCCCTACAGTTCACCCCTCCACTTT; CDR3aa: CSATRGGPYSSPLHF
j_gene: TRBJ2-5; d_gene: TRBD2; v_gene: TRBV2; abundance: few; CDR3nt: TGTGCCAGCAGGAGCGGACTAGCGGGGGGGCCGGGGCAAGAGACCCAGTACTTC; CDR3aa: CASRSGLAGGPGQETQYF
j_gene: TRBJ2-6; d_gene: NA; v_gene: TRBV6-2/TRBV6-3; abundance: many; CDR3nt: TGTGCCAGCAGTTCTCAGGGAGCCGGGGCCAACGTCCTGACTTTC; CDR3aa: CASSSQGAGANVLTF
j_gene: TRBJ2-3; d_gene: NA; v_gene: TRBV29-1; abundance: NA; CDR3nt: TGCAGCGTTTGGGACTTCGCAGATACGCAGTATTTT; CDR3aa: CSVWDFADTQYF
j_gene: TRBJ2-7; d_gene: NA; v_gene: TRBV20-1; abundance: many; CDR3nt: TGCAGTGCTAGAGATCCGAGGAGGGACGGACTATCCTACGAGCAGTACTTC; CDR3aa: CSARDPRRDGLSYEQYF
j_gene: TRBJ1-3; d_gene: NA; v_gene: TRBV5-1; abundance: few; CDR3nt: TGCGCCAGCAGCTTGGAGGGGGGTCCTGGAAACACCATATATTTT; CDR3aa: CASSLEGGPGNTIYF
j_gene: TRBJ2-3; d_gene: TRBD2; v_gene: TRBV20-1; abundance: many; CDR3nt: TGCAGTGCTAGACTGACTAGCGGGAGGATCACAGATACGCAGTATTTT; CDR3aa: CSARLTSGRITDTQYF
j_gene: TRBJ2-5; d_gene: NA; v_gene: TRBV6-2/TRBV6-3; abundance: few; CDR3nt: TGTGCCAGCTCTAGAGTCACCCAAGAGACCCAGTACTTC; CDR3aa: CASSRVTQETQYF
j_gene: TRBJ1-2; d_gene: NA; v_gene: TRBV6-5; abundance: NA; CDR3nt: TGTGCCAGCAGTTCCAATAACTATGGCTACACCTTC; CDR3aa: CASSSNNYGYTF
j_gene: TRBJ2-3; d_gene: TRBD2; v_gene: TRBV20-1; abundance: many; CDR3nt: TGCAGTGCTAGTCCCCGACTAGCGGGAGGCACGGATACGCAGTATTTT; CDR3aa: CSASPRLAGGTDTQYF
j_gene: TRBJ2-7; d_gene: NA; v_gene: TRBV3-1; abundance: NA; CDR3nt: TGTGCCAGCAGCCCGACAGGACTTGGTGAGCAGTACTTC; CDR3aa: CASSPTGLGEQYF
j_gene: TRBJ2-7; d_gene: TRBD1; v_gene: TRBV10-3; abundance: few; CDR3nt: TGTGCCATAGGACAGGCTCCCTCCTACGAGCAGTACTTC; CDR3aa: CAIGQAPSYEQYF
j_gene: TRBJ2-3; d_gene: NA; v_gene: TRBV6-5; abundance: many; CDR3nt: TGTGCCAGCAGTTACGAACCTCCGGCGGGTCGAAGAACAGATACGCAGTATTTT; CDR3aa: CASSYEPPAGRRTDTQYF
j_gene: TRBJ2-7; d_gene: TRBD1; v_gene: TRBV9; abundance: NA; CDR3nt: TGTGCCAGCAGCCCCTACCAGGACAGGGACTACGAGCAGTACTTC; CDR3aa: CASSPYQDRDYEQYF
j_gene: TRBJ2-3; d_gene: NA; v_gene: TRBV28; abundance: many; CDR3nt: TGTGCCAGCAGGGGAGCCGCAGGCGGTAGCACAGATACGCAGTATTTT; CDR3aa: CASRGAAGGSTDTQYF
j_gene: TRBJ2-7; d_gene: NA; v_gene: TRBV6-1; abundance: NA; CDR3nt: TGTGCCAGCATCCTAAAAGGTTCCGAGCAGTACTTC; CDR3aa: CASILKGSEQYF
j_gene: TRBJ2-5; d_gene: NA; v_gene: TRBV13; abundance: few; CDR3nt: TGTGCCAGCAGCGCCACACAGGGCTACGAGACCCAGTACTTC; CDR3aa: CASSATQGYETQYF
j_gene: TRBJ1-2; d_gene: NA; v_gene: TRBV3-1; abundance: NA; CDR3nt: TGTGCCAGCAGCCAAGATTCTGGGGAAAAGGCCTTC; CDR3aa: CASSQDSGEKAF